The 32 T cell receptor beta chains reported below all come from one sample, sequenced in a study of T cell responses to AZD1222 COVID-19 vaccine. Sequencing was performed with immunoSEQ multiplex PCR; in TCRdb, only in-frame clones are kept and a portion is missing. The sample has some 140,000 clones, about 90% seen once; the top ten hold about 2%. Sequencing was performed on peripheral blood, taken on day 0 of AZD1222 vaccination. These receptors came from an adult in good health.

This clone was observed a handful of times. CDR3 loop: CASSPGQYSNQPQHF. The DNA of the CDR3 is TGTGCCAGCAGCCCGGGACAGTATAGCAATCAGCCCCAGCATTTT. The chain recombines TRBV4-2 with TRBJ1-5; TRBD1 aligns across 7 bases. The V segment lost 4 bases and the J segment 0 bases; nucleotides outside the gene matches: 3. The CDR3 runs to 15 residues. CDR1 and CDR2 (germline): LGHNA, YNFKEQ.

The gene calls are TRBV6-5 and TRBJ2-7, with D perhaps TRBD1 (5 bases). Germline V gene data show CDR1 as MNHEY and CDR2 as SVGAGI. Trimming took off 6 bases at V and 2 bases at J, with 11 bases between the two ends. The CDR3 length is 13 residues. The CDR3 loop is CASSFRTPYEQYF. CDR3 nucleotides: TGTGCCAGCAGCTTCAGGACACCCTACGAGCAGTACTTC.

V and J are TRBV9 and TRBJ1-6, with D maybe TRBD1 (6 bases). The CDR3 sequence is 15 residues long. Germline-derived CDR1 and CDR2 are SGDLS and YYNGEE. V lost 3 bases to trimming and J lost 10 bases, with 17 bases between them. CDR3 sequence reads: CASSAPGQAGSPLHF. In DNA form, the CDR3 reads TGTGCCAGCAGCGCCCCGGGACAAGCGGGCTCACCCCTCCACTTT.

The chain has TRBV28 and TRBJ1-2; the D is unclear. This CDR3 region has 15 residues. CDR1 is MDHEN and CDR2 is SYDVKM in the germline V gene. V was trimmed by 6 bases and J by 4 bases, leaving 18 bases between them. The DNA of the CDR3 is TGTGCCAGCAGGATGAGTCGGGGATTGGCCTATGGCTACACCTTC. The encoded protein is CASRMSRGLAYGYTF.

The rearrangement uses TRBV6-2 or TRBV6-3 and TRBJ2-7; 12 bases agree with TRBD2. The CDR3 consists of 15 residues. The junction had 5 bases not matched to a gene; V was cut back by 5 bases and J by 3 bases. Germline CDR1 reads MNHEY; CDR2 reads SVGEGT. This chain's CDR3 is CASSDGLAGNYEQYF. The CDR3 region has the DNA TGTGCCAGCAGTGACGGACTAGCGGGGAACTACGAGCAGTACTTC.

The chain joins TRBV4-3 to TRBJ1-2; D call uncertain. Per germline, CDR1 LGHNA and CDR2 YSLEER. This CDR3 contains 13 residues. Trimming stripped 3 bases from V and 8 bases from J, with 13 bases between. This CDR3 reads CASSQLEGRGYTF. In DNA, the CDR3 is TGCGCCAGCAGCCAGTTAGAGGGAAGAGGCTACACCTTC.

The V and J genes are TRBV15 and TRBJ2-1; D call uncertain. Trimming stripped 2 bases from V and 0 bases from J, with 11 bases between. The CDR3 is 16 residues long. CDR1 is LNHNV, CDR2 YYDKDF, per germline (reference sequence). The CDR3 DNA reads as TGTGCCACCAGCAGACCGACTGGAGACTCCTACAATGAGCAGTTCTTC. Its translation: CATSRPTGDSYNEQFF.

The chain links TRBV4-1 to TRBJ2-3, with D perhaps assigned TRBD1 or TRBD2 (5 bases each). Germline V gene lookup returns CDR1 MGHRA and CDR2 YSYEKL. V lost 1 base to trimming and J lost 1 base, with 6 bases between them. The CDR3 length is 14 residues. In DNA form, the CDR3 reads TGCGCCAGCAGCCAAGCGGGGCGCACAGATACGCAGTATTTT. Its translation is CASSQAGRTDTQYF.

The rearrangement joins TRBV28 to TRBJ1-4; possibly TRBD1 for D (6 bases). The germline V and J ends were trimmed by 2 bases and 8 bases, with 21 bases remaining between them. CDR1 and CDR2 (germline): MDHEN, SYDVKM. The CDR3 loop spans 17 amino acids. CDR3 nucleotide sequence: TGTGCCAGCAGTTTAATCTCGGGTTCACAGGGAAGAGAAAAACTGTTTTTT. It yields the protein CASSLISGSQGREKLFF.

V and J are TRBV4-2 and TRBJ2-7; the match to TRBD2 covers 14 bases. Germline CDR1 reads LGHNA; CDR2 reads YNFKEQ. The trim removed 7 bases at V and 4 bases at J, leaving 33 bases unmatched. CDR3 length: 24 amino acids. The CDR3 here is CASTPRGDGGSWSRTSGRRYEQYF. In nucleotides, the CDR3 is TGTGCCAGCACCCCTAGGGGGGACGGGGGATCTTGGTCTCGGACTAGCGGGAGGAGATACGAGCAGTACTTC.

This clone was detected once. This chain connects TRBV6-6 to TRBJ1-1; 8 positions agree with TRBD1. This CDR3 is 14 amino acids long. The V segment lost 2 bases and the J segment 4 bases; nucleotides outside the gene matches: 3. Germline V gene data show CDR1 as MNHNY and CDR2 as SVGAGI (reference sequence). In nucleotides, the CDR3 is TGTGCCAGCAGTTACAGTGGACAGGGCACTGAAGCTTTCTTT. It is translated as CASSYSGQGTEAFF.

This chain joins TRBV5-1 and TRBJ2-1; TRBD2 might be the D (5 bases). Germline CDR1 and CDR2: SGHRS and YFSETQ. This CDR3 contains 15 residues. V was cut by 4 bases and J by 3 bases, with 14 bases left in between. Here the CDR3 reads CASSQGLILYNEQFF. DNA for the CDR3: TGCGCCAGCAGCCAAGGACTGATCCTCTACAATGAGCAGTTCTTC.

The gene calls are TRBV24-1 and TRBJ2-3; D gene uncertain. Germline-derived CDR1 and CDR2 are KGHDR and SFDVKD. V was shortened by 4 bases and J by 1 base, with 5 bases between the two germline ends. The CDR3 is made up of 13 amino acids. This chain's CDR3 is CATSERGTDTQYF. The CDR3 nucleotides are TGTGCCACCAGTGAACGCGGCACAGATACGCAGTATTTT.

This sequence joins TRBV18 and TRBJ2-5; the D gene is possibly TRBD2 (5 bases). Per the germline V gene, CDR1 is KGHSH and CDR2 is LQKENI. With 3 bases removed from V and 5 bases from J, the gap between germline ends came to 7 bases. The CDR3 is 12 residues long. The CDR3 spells CASSPERETQYF. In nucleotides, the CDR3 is TGTGCCAGCTCACCCGAGCGGGAGACCCAGTACTTC.

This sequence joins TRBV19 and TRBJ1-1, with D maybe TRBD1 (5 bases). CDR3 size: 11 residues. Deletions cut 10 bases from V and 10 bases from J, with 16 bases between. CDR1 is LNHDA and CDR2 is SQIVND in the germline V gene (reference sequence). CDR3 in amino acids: CATLGRDGAFF. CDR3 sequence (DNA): TGTGCCACTCTGGGCCGGGACGGAGCTTTCTTT.

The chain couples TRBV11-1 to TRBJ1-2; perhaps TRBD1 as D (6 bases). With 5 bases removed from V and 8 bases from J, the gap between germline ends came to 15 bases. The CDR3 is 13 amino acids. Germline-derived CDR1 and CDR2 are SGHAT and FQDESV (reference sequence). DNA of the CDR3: TGTGCCAGCAGCGTAGACAGGCGCAGAGGCTACACCTTC. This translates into CASSVDRRRGYTF.

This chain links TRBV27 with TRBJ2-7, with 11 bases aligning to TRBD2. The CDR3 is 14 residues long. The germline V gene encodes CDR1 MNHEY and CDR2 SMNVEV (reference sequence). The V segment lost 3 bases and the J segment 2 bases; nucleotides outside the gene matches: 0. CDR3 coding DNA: TGTGCCAGCAGTTTTAGCGGGAGGGCCTACGAGCAGTACTTC. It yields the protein CASSFSGRAYEQYF.

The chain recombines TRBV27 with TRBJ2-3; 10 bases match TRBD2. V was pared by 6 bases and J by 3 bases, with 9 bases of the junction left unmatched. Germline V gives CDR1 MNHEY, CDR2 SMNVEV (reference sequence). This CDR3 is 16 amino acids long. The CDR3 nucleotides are TGTGCCAGCAGACCACTCCTAGCGGGGGTTACAGATACGCAGTATTTT. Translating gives CASRPLLAGVTDTQYF.

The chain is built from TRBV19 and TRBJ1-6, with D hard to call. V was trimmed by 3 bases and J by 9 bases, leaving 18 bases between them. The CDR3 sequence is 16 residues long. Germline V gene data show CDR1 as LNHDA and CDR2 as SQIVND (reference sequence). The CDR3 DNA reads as TGTGCCAGTAGTATTGACGGATCAGGCGGCACTTCACCCCTCCACTTT. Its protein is CASSIDGSGGTSPLHF. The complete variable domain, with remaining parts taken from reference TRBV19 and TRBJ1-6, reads DGGITQSPKYLFRKEGQNVTLSCEQNLNHDAMYWYRQDPGQGLRLIYYSQIVNDFQKGDIAEGYSVSREKKESFPLTVTSAQKNPTAFYLCASSIDGSGGTSPLHFGNGTRLTVT.

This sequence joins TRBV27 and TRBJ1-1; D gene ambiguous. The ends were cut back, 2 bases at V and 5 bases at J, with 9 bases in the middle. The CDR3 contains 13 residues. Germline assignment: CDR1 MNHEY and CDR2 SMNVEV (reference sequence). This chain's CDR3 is CASSLAKGTEAFF. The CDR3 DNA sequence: TGTGCCAGCAGTTTAGCGAAAGGGACTGAAGCTTTCTTT.

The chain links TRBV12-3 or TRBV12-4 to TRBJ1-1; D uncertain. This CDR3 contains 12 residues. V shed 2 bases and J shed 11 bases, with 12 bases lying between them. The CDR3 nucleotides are TGTGCCAGCAGTTTAATTTGGGCGGGGGCTTTCTTT. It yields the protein CASSLIWAGAFF.

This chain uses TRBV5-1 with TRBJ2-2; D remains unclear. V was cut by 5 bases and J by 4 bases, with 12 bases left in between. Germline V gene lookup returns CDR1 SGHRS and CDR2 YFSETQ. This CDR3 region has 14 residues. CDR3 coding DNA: TGCGCCAGCAGATCCGGGTTGATCACCGGGGAGCTGTTTTTT. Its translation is CASRSGLITGELFF. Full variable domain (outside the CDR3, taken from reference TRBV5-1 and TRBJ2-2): KAGVTQTPRYLIKTRGQQVTLSCSPISGHRSVSWYQQTPGQGLQFLFEYFSETQRNKGNFPGRFSGRQFSNSRSEMNVSTLELGDSALYLCASRSGLITGELFFGEGSRLTVL.

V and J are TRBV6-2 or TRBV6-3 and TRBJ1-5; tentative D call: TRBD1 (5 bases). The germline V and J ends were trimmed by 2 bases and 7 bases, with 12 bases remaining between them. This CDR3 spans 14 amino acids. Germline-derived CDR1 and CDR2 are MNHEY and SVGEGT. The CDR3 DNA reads TGTGCCAGCAGTTACGGGGGAGGGCGGCAGCCCCAGCATTTT. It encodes CASSYGGGRQPQHF.

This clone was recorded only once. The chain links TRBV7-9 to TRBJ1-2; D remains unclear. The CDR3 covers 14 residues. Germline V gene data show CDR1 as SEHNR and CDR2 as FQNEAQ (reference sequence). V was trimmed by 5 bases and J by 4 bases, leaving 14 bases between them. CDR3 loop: CASSRPGQFYGYTF. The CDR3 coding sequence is TGTGCCAGCAGCCGCCCGGGCCAGTTCTATGGCTACACCTTC.

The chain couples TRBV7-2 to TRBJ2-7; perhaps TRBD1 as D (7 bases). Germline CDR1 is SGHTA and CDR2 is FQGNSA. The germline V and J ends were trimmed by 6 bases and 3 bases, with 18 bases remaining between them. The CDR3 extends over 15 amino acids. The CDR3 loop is CASSQGGALYYEQYF. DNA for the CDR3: TGTGCCAGCAGTCAGGGGGGAGCCCTCTACTACGAGCAGTACTTC.

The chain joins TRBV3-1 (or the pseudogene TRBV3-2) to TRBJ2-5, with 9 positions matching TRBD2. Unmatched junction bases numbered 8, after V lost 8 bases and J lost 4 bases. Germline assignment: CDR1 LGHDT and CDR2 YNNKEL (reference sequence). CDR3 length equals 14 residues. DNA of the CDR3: TGTGCCAGCTTAACGGCGGGAGGGGTAGAGACCCAGTACTTC. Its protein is CASLTAGGVETQYF.

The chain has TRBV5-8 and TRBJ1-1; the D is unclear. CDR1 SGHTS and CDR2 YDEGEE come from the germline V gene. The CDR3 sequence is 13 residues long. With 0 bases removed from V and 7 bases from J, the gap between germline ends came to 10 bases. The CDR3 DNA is TGTGCCAGCAGCTTGGGCAGGATTCATGAAGCTTTCTTT. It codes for CASSLGRIHEAFF.

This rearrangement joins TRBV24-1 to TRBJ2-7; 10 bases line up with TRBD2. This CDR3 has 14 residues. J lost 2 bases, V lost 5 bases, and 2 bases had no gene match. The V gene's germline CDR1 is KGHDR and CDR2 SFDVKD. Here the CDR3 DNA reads TGTGCCACCAGTGCTAGCGGGGGTACCTACGAGCAGTACTTC. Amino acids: CATSASGGTYEQYF.

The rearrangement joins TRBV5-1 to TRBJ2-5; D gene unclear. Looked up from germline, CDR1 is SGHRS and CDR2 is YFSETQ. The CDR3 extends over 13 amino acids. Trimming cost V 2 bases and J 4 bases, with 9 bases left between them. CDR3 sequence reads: CASSLRPIETQYF. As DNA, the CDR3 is TGCGCCAGCAGCTTAAGACCGATAGAGACCCAGTACTTC.

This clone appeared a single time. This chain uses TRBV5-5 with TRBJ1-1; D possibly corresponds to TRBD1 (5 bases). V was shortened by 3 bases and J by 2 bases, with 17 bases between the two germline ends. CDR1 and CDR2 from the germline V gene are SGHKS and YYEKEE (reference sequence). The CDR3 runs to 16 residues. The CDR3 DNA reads TGTGCCAGCAGCTCCCTCCCCGACAGCGGAAACACTGAAGCTTTCTTT. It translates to CASSSLPDSGNTEAFF.

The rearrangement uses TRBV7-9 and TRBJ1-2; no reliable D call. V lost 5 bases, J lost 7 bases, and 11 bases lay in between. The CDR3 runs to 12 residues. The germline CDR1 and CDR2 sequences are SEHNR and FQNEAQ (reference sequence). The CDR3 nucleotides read TGTGCCAGCAGCCTTTACGAGGGTGGCTACACCTTC. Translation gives CASSLYEGGYTF.

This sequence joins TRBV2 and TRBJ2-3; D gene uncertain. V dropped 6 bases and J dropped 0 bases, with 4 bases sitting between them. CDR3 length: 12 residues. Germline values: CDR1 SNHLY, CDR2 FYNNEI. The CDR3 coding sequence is TGTGCCAGCAGGCTAAGCACAGATACGCAGTATTTT. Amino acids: CASRLSTDTQYF.